This T cell receptor beta chain was recorded in a study of early T cells in non-severe SARS-CoV-2 infection. Whole-study context: Sequencing input comprised bulk RNA from unsorted whole blood; chain pairing was not available. The study's findings and limits: There was a bias toward anti-spike CD8 responses in VDJdb matching, which missed private and CD4 specificities.

V was trimmed by 5 bases and J by 5 bases, leaving 22 bases between them. Germline V gene lookup returns CDR1 SGHAT and CDR2 FQNNGV. The CDR3 totals 17 residues. Turning to this clonotype: The target antigen is unknown.

Each cDNA molecule carried a unique molecular identifier. One entry per CDR3 protein results from TCRdb running MiXCR on the 5' RACE reads. The sample lists some 80,000 distinct CDR3 sequences, about 5% seen once, with approximately 7.4% in the top ten. This sequence joins TRBV11-2 and TRBJ2-1, with D perhaps TRBD2 (6 bases). Sequencing was performed on whole blood, taken at baseline. The TCR was taken from an adult who was a healthcare worker with PCR-confirmed SARS-CoV-2 infection or an uninfected control (not recorded which). Here the CDR3 DNA reads TGTGCCAGCAGCCTCTACGCTTTCGGGAGTCAAGACAATGAGCAGTTCTTC. Its protein product is CASSLYAFGSQDNEQFF. Full variable domain (outside the CDR3, taken from reference TRBV11-2 and TRBJ2-1): EAGVAQSPRYKIIEKRQSVAFWCNPISGHATLYWYQQILGQGPKLLIQFQNNGVVDDSQLPKDRFSAERLKGVDSTLKIQPAKLEDSAVYLCASSLYAFGSQDNEQFFGPGTRLTVL.